This is a list of T cell receptor beta chains from one sample in a study of T cells in Graves' hyperthyroidism and ophthalmopathy. TCRdb recomputed calls from the multiplex PCR reads with MiXCR, one row per CDR3 protein. Of over 300,000 distinct CDR3 sequences listed, approximately 15% are singletons. Specimen: blood. The receptor set was obtained from a woman aged 60 to 75 with Graves' hyperthyroidism. CDR3s include the opening cysteine and the closing phenylalanine or tryptophan. A D gene is named only where the DNA matches it firmly. Only some rows state a clone size, as once, few, many or a class for expanded clones.

clone size: few
D gene: TRBD1
V gene: TRBV20-1
J gene: TRBJ1-1
CDR3 DNA: TGCAGTGCCCCAACAGGGGGATGGAAAGCTTTCTTT
CDR3 protein: CSAPTGGWKAFF

clone size: -
D gene: TRBD1
V gene: TRBV20-1
J gene: TRBJ2-5
CDR3 DNA: TGCAGTGCTAGGGGGGACAGCACCCAAGAGACCCAGTACTTC
CDR3 protein: CSARGDSTQETQYF

clone size: many
D gene: -
V gene: TRBV11-2
J gene: TRBJ2-2
CDR3 DNA: TGTGCCAGCAGCTTAGACCCCCCGGCAGGGACCAACACCGGGGAGCTGTTTTTT
CDR3 protein: CASSLDPPAGTNTGELFF

clone size: many
D gene: -
V gene: TRBV9
J gene: TRBJ2-7
CDR3 DNA: TGTGCCAGCAGTCCTAGGGGGCGGGAGGTCCTCCACGAGCAGTACTTC
CDR3 protein: CASSPRGREVLHEQYF

clone size: few
D gene: TRBD2
V gene: TRBV14
J gene: TRBJ2-3
CDR3 DNA: TGTGCCAGCAGCCAAAGACTAGCGGGAATTCTGACAGATACGCAGTATTTT
CDR3 protein: CASSQRLAGILTDTQYF

clone size: many
D gene: -
V gene: TRBV20-1
J gene: TRBJ1-5
CDR3 DNA: TGCAGTGCTAGAGTCCACGGGGGAGGGCCCAATCAGCCCCAGCATTTT
CDR3 protein: CSARVHGGGPNQPQHF

clone size: many
D gene: TRBD1
V gene: TRBV24-1
J gene: TRBJ2-3
CDR3 DNA: TGTGCCACCAGTGAGCGGACAGGGGGTTCCACAGATACGCAGTATTTT
CDR3 protein: CATSERTGGSTDTQYF

clone size: many
D gene: TRBD1
V gene: TRBV30
J gene: TRBJ1-4
CDR3 DNA: TGTGCCTGGAGTGGGACAGGGGGCGTCGGAAAACTGTTTTTT
CDR3 protein: CAWSGTGGVGKLFF

clone size: -
D gene: -
V gene: TRBV2
J gene: TRBJ2-7
CDR3 DNA: TGTGCCAGCAGGGGGGGGCCAGAACCCTACGAGCAGTACTTC
CDR3 protein: CASRGGPEPYEQYF

clone size: many
D gene: -
V gene: TRBV28
J gene: TRBJ2-7
CDR3 DNA: TGTGCCAGCAGTTTCGCGCCCCCCGACTACGAGCAGTACTTC
CDR3 protein: CASSFAPPDYEQYF

clone size: -
D gene: -
V gene: TRBV11-3
J gene: TRBJ2-1
CDR3 DNA: TGTGCCGGCAGCTTAGGAGGGGGTAATGAGCAGTTCTTC
CDR3 protein: CAGSLGGGNEQFF

clone size: -
D gene: -
V gene: TRBV10-3
J gene: TRBJ1-1
CDR3 DNA: TGTGCCATCAGTGAGGAGGGGATAGGTTACACTGAAGCTTTCTTT
CDR3 protein: CAISEEGIGYTEAFF

clone size: few
D gene: TRBD2
V gene: TRBV10-3
J gene: TRBJ2-3
CDR3 DNA: TGTGCCATCCGTAAGGGACTAGCGGGAGGGCCAGATACGCAGTATTTT
CDR3 protein: CAIRKGLAGGPDTQYF

clone size: few
D gene: TRBD2
V gene: TRBV11-2
J gene: TRBJ2-3
CDR3 DNA: TGTGCCAGCAGCTTAGCCAGCGGGAGGGCGCGGGATACGCAGTATTTT
CDR3 protein: CASSLASGRARDTQYF

clone size: many
D gene: -
V gene: TRBV6-1
J gene: TRBJ2-5
CDR3 DNA: TGTGCCAGCAGTTTCGGGATTCAAGAGACCCAGTACTTC
CDR3 protein: CASSFGIQETQYF

clone size: many
D gene: -
V gene: TRBV12-3/TRBV12-4
J gene: TRBJ2-2
CDR3 DNA: TGTGCCAGACCCTCGACTACCGGGGAGCTGTTTTTT
CDR3 protein: CARPSTTGELFF

clone size: many
D gene: -
V gene: TRBV6-1
J gene: TRBJ2-7
CDR3 DNA: TGTGCCAGCAGGATCCGGGACACTGACGCCTACGAGCAGTACTTC
CDR3 protein: CASRIRDTDAYEQYF

clone size: -
D gene: -
V gene: TRBV5-5
J gene: TRBJ2-1
CDR3 DNA: TGTGCCAGCAGCCCCCCCCCGGAACTAACCTACAATGAGCAGTTCTTC
CDR3 protein: CASSPPPELTYNEQFF

clone size: many
D gene: -
V gene: TRBV20-1
J gene: TRBJ2-7
CDR3 DNA: TGCAGTGCTAGCCCAGCCATCCTACACGAGCAGTACTTC
CDR3 protein: CSASPAILHEQYF

clone size: few
D gene: TRBD2
V gene: TRBV7-9
J gene: TRBJ2-3
CDR3 DNA: TGTGCCAGCAGCTCCATTGGGACTAGCGGGAGGGCCCCGACAGATACGCAGTATTTT
CDR3 protein: CASSSIGTSGRAPTDTQYF

clone size: many
D gene: -
V gene: TRBV6-5
J gene: TRBJ2-2
CDR3 DNA: TGTGCCAGCAGTACACTCGACAACACCGGGGAGCTGTTTTTT
CDR3 protein: CASSTLDNTGELFF

clone size: many
D gene: -
V gene: TRBV12-5
J gene: TRBJ1-5
CDR3 DNA: TGTGCTAGTGGTTTGTGGTTGCAGCCCCAGCATTTT
CDR3 protein: CASGLWLQPQHF

clone size: -
D gene: -
V gene: TRBV20-1
J gene: TRBJ2-2
CDR3 DNA: TGCAGTGCCCATATCTCCGGGAGAGGGCGGGACGGGGAGCTGTTTTTT
CDR3 protein: CSAHISGRGRDGELFF

clone size: many
D gene: TRBD2
V gene: TRBV7-8
J gene: TRBJ2-5
CDR3 DNA: TGTGCCAGCAGCCCTACTAGCGGGAGGGCCAAGGGAGAGACCCAGTACTTC
CDR3 protein: CASSPTSGRAKGETQYF

clone size: many
D gene: TRBD2
V gene: TRBV12-3/TRBV12-4
J gene: TRBJ2-1
CDR3 DNA: TGTGCCAGCAGTACCGGACTAGCGGGCGATCCCAGCTCCTACAATGAGCAGTTCTTC
CDR3 protein: CASSTGLAGDPSSYNEQFF

clone size: many
D gene: TRBD1
V gene: TRBV12-3/TRBV12-4
J gene: TRBJ1-5
CDR3 DNA: TGTGCCAGCAGTGTCACAGGGGGAAGCAATCAGCCCCAGCATTTT
CDR3 protein: CASSVTGGSNQPQHF

clone size: -
D gene: -
V gene: TRBV27
J gene: TRBJ1-1
CDR3 DNA: TGTGCCACCAAATTAAACACTGAAGCTTTCTTT
CDR3 protein: CATKLNTEAFF

clone size: few
D gene: -
V gene: TRBV5-1
J gene: TRBJ2-2
CDR3 DNA: TGCGCCAGCAGCTCGGGACCTACCTCGAACACCGGGGAGCTGTTTTTT
CDR3 protein: CASSSGPTSNTGELFF

clone size: -
D gene: TRBD2
V gene: TRBV9
J gene: TRBJ2-5
CDR3 DNA: TGTGCCAGCAGCGTAGCTGTTAGCGGGCAAGAGACCCAGTACTTC
CDR3 protein: CASSVAVSGQETQYF

clone size: many
D gene: -
V gene: TRBV3-1
J gene: TRBJ1-4
CDR3 DNA: TGTGCCAGCAGCGAGGTCGGGGAAAAACTGTTTTTT
CDR3 protein: CASSEVGEKLFF

clone size: many
D gene: -
V gene: TRBV11-2
J gene: TRBJ2-1
CDR3 DNA: TGTGCCAGCAGCTTAGCTCCGAGCGATGAGCAGTTCTTC
CDR3 protein: CASSLAPSDEQFF

clone size: -
D gene: -
V gene: TRBV5-1
J gene: TRBJ1-1
CDR3 DNA: TGCGCCCTCCTCAGCGGGACACCCACCCGGGACACTGAAGCTTTCTTT
CDR3 protein: CALLSGTPTRDTEAFF

clone size: many
D gene: TRBD2
V gene: TRBV24-1
J gene: TRBJ2-1
CDR3 DNA: TGTGCCACCAGTGATTCCCCCGTAGGCGGGGGGCAGTTCTTC
CDR3 protein: CATSDSPVGGGQFF

clone size: few
D gene: -
V gene: TRBV9
J gene: TRBJ2-1
CDR3 DNA: TGTGCCAGCAGCGGTGCGGTTCTTTACAATGAGCAGTTCTTC
CDR3 protein: CASSGAVLYNEQFF